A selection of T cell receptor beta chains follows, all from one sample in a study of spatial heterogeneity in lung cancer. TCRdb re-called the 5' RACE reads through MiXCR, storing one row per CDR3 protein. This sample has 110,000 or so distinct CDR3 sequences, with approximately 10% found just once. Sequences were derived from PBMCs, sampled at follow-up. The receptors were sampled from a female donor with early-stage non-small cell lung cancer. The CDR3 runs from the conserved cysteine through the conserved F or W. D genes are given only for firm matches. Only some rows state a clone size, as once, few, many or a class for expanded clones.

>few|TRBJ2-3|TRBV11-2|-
TGTGCCAGCAGCTTAGATCCCTCGCTGGATACGCAGTATTTT
CASSLDPSLDTQYF
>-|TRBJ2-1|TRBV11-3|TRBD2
TGTGCCAGCAGCTTAGGATTCGGACTAGCGGGTAAGAATGAGCAGTTCTTC
CASSLGFGLAGKNEQFF
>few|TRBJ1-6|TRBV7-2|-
TGTGCCAGCAGCCCGCCAGGCTTTAATTCACCCCTCCACTTT
CASSPPGFNSPLHF
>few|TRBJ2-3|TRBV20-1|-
TGCAGTGCGCGACCCGGGCCCGCCGCAGATACGCAGTATTTT
CSARPGPAADTQYF
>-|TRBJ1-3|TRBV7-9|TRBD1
TGTGCCAGCAGACAAGTTATGGGACAGTCCAACACCATATATTTT
CASRQVMGQSNTIYF
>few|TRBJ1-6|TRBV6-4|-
TGTGCCAGCAAGGTGAATTCACCCCTCCACTTT
CASKVNSPLHF
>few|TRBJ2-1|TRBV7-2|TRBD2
TGTGCCAGCAGCAGCCTCGTGGGAGGGCATTTTTTATCCTTC
CASSSLVGGHFLSF
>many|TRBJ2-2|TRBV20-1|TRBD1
TGCAGTGCTAGGGACCATTCCGGGACAGGGGGATACACCGGGGAGCTGTTTTTT
CSARDHSGTGGYTGELFF
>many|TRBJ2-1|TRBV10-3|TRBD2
TGTGCCATCAGTGATGGAGCGGGAGATAATGAGCAGTTCTTC
CAISDGAGDNEQFF
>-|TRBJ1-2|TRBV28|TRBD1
TGTGCCAGCCGCTCAACAGGGGTACCTGGCTACACCTTC
CASRSTGVPGYTF
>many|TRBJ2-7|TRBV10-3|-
TGTGCCATCAGTGAGTCGAGGGAGCAGTACTTC
CAISESREQYF
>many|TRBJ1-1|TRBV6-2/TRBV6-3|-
TGTGCCAGCAGCTGGACCCACACTGAAGCTTTCTTT
CASSWTHTEAFF
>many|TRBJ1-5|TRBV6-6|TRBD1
TGTGCCAGCAGCCTACAGGGGATGGGGAATCAGCCCCAGCATTTT
CASSLQGMGNQPQHF
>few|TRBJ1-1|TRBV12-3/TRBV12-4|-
TGTGCCAGCTTTTCGGGGGGGTCCAGGAACACTGAAGCTTTCTTT
CASFSGGSRNTEAFF
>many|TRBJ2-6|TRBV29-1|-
TGCAGCGTCCAGGTCGACTCTGGGGCCAACGTCCTGACTTTC
CSVQVDSGANVLTF
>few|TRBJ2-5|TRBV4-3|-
TGCGCCAGCAGCCAAGATATTGGGACCGGGGACGCCCAGTACTTC
CASSQDIGTGDAQYF
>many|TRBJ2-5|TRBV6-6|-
TGTGCCAGCAGTTACTGGGTAGAGACCCAGTACTTC
CASSYWVETQYF
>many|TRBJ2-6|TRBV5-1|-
TGCGCCAGCAGCAAGATCAACTCTGGGGCCAACGTCCTGACTTTC
CASSKINSGANVLTF
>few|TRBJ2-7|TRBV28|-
TGTGCCAGCAGTTTAGGGTCATCTTTCCCTTACGAGCAGTACTTC
CASSLGSSFPYEQYF
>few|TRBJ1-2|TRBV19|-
TGTGCCAGTAGCCGGGGCCAACCTAACTATGGCTACACCTTC
CASSRGQPNYGYTF
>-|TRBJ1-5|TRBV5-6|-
TGTGCCAGCAGCAACTCACGAATCGGGAATGGAGCGCCCCAGCATTTT
CASSNSRIGNGAPQHF
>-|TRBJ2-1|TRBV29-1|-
TGCAGCGTTTTAGCGATAGGGGTCCATGAGCAGTTCTTC
CSVLAIGVHEQFF
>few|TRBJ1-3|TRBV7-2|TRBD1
TGTGCCAGCAGCTTAGGACAGGGATCCGGAAACACCATATATTTT
CASSLGQGSGNTIYF
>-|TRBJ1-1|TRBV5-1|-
TGCGCCAGCAGCTTTCTGGGAGCTACCACTGAAGCTTTATTT
CASSFLGATTEALF
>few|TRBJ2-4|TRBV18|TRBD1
TGTGCCAGCTCATTCAGGGACAGGGGAGACATTCAGTACTTC
CASSFRDRGDIQYF
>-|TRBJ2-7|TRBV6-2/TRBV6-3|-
TGTGCCAGCAAACGGGGGTCCTACGAGCAGTACTTC
CASKRGSYEQYF
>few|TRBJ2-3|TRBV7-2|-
TGTGCCAGCAGCTTAATGAGTGGGCCGGGTGATACGCAGTATTTT
CASSLMSGPGDTQYF
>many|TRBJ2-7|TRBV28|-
TGTGCCAGCTTCCAGCAGTCGACTAGGGCCGAGCAGTACTTC
CASFQQSTRAEQYF
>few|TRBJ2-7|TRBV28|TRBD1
TGTGCCAGCAAGACCGGGACAGGGAATCTCTACGAGCAGTACTTC
CASKTGTGNLYEQYF
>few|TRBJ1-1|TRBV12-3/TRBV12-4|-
TGTGCCAGCCACGTGGACCAGAACACTGAAGCTTTCTTT
CASHVDQNTEAFF
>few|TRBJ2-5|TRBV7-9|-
TGTGCCAGCAGCTTAGAAGCCCTACAAGAGACCCAGTACTTC
CASSLEALQETQYF
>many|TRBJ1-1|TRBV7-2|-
TGTGCCAGCAGCTTACGGAGGAACACTGAAGCTTTCTTT
CASSLRRNTEAFF
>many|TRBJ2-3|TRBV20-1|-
TGCAGTGCTAGAGGGTTTTCCACAGATACGCAGTATTTT
CSARGFSTDTQYF
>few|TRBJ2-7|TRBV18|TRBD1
TGTGCCAGCTCACCTAGAACTGACAGGGCCTACGAGCAGTACTTC
CASSPRTDRAYEQYF
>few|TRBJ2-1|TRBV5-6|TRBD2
TGTGCCAGCAGCTTTCATACGGGAGGGACACTTTACAATGAGCAGTTCTTC
CASSFHTGGTLYNEQFF
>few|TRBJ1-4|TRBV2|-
TGTGCCAGCAGTGAACAGGGGATGGGTGAAAAACTGTTTTTT
CASSEQGMGEKLFF